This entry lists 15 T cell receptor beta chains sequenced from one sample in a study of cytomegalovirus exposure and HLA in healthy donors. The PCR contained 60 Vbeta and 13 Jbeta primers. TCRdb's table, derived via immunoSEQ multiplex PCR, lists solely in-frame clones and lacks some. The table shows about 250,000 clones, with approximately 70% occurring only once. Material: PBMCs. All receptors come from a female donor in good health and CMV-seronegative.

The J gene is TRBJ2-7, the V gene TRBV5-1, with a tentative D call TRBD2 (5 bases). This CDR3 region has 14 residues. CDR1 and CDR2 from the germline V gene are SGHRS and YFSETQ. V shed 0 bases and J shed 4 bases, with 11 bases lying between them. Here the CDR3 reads CASSLAGLGYEQYF. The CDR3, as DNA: TGCGCCAGCAGCTTGGCGGGGTTGGGGTACGAGCAGTACTTC.

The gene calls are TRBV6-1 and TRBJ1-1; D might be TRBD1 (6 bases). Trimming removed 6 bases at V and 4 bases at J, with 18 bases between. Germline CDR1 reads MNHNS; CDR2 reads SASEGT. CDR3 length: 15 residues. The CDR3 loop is CASRKTRGGGTEAFF. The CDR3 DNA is TGTGCCAGCAGAAAGACCCGAGGGGGGGGCACTGAAGCTTTCTTT.

In DNA form, the CDR3 reads TGTGCCAGCAACCGGGACAGGGGGCAGGGTCAGCCCCAGCATTTT. Protein product: CASNRDRGQGQPQHF. The V gene is TRBV2, the J gene TRBJ1-5; 12 nucleotides line up with TRBD1. Trimming removed 7 bases from V and 6 bases from J; junction bases left unmatched: 7. Germline loops: CDR1 SNHLY, CDR2 FYNNEI. This CDR3 contains 15 residues.

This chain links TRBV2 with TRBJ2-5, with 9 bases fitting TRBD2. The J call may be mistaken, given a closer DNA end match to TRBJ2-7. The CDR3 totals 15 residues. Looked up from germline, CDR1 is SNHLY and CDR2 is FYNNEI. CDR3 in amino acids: CASSASGDRFHEQYF. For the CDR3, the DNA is TGTGCCAGCAGTGCTAGCGGGGATCGTTTCCACGAGCAGTACTTC.

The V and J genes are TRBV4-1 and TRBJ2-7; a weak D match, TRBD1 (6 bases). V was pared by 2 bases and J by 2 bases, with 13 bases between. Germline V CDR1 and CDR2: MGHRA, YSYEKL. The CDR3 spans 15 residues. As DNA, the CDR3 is TGCGCCAGCAGCCAAAAGCCGGGACAAGCCTACGAGCAGTACTTC. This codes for CASSQKPGQAYEQYF.

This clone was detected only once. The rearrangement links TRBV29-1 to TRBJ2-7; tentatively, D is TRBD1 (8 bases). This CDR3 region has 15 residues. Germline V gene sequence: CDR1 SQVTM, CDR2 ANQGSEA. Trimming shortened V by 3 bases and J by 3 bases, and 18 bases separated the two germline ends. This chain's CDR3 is CSVDGGRTGSYEQYF. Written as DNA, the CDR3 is TGCAGCGTTGACGGGGGGAGGACAGGGAGCTACGAGCAGTACTTC.

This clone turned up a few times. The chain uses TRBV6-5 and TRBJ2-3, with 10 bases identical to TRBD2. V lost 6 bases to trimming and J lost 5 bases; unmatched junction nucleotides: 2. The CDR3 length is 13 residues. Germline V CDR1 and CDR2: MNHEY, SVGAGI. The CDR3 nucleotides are TGTGCCAGCAGCCTAGCGGGAGTAGATACGCAGTATTTT. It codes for CASSLAGVDTQYF.

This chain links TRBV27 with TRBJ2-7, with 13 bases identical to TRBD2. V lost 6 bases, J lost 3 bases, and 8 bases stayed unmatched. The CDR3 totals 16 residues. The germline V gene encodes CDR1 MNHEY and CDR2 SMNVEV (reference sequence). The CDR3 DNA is TGTGCCAGCAGACGGACTAGCGGGAGTTGGGACTACGAGCAGTACTTC. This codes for CASRRTSGSWDYEQYF.

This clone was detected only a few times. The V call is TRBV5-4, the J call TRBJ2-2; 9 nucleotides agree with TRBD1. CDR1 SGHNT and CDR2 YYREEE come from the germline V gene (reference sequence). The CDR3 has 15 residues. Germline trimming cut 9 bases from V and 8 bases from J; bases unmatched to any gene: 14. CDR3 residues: CATGLQGAFGGELFF. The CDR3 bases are TGTGCCACCGGATTACAGGGGGCCTTTGGAGGGGAGCTGTTTTTT.

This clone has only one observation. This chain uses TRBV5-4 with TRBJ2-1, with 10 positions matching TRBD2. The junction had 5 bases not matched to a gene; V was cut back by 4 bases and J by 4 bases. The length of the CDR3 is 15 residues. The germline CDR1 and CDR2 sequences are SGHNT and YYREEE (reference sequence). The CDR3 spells CASSALAGPYNEQFF. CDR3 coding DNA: TGTGCCAGCAGCGCACTAGCGGGGCCATACAATGAGCAGTTCTTC.

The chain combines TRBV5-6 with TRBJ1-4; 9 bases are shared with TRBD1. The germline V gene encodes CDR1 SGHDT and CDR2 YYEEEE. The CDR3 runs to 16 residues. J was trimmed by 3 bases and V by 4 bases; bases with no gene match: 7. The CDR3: CASSRGQGRANEKLFF. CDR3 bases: TGTGCCAGCAGCCGTGGACAGGGGCGGGCTAATGAAAAACTGTTTTTT.

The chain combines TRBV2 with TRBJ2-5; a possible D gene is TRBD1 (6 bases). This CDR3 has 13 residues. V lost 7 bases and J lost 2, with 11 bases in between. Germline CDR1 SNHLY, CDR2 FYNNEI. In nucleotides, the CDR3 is TGTGCCAGCAACAAGGGGACACAAGAGACCCAGTACTTC. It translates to CASNKGTQETQYF.

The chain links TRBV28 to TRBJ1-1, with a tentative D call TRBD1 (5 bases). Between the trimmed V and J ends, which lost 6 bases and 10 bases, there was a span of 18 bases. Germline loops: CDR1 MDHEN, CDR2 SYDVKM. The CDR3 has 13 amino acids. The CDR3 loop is CASRIPTGTIAFF. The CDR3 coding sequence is TGTGCCAGCAGAATCCCTACCGGGACTATAGCTTTCTTT.

CDR3 bases: TGTGCCAGCAGTGAAGTAGGACAGGGGTATTCACCCCTCCACTTT. It encodes CASSEVGQGYSPLHF. This rearrangement joins TRBV6-1 to TRBJ1-6; TRBD1 matches 9 bases. Germline CDR1 is MNHNS and CDR2 is SASEGT. The V and J ends lost 1 base and 8 bases, in that order; junction bases with no gene match: 3. The CDR3 length is 15 residues.

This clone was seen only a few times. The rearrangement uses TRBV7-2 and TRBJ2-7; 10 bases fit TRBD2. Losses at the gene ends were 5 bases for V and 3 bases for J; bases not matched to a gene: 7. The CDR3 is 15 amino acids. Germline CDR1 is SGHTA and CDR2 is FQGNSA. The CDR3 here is CASSPNSGRVYEQYF. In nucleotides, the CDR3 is TGTGCCAGCAGCCCGAACAGCGGGAGGGTCTACGAGCAGTACTTC. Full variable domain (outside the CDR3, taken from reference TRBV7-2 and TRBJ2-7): GAGVSQSPSNKVTEKGKDVELRCDPISGHTALYWYRQSLGQGLEFLIYFQGNSAPDKSGLPSDRFSAERTGGSVSTLTIQRTQQEDSAVYLCASSPNSGRVYEQYFGPGTRLTVT.